The 20 T cell receptor beta chains reported below all come from one sample, sequenced in a study of blood T cell repertoires in COVID-19 (dated by TCRdb to the early 2020s). Receptor amplification or capture employed the immunoSEQ multiplex PCR assay. The immuneACCESS repertoire file appears here via TCRdb, limited to in-frame rearrangements. These files lack a portion of the clones; in checked studies, under half of the deficit traces to unresolved V genes, and the cause of the others is not known. The sample yields 30,000 to 40,000 clones; around four fifths were counted once. About 1.5% of the sample is held by the ten biggest clonotypes. Sequencing used peripheral blood. These receptors were obtained from a man in his sixties with COVID-19, enrolled during active disease.

The chain uses TRBV15 and TRBJ1-5; D not certain. Germline assignment: CDR1 LNHNV and CDR2 YYDKDF (reference sequence). Deletions cut 1 base from V and 7 bases from J, with 20 bases between. The CDR3 loop spans 17 amino acids. The CDR3, as DNA: TGTGCCACCAGCAGAGCCGACGGACTGCTATCGAGGCAGCCCCAGCATTTT. Residues: CATSRADGLLSRQPQHF.

The V gene is TRBV29-1, the J gene TRBJ1-1; no clear D gene. Germline V gene data show CDR1 as SQVTM and CDR2 as ANQGSEA. The CDR3 sequence is 12 residues long. Trimming pared 4 bases from V and 0 bases from J, leaving 6 bases between. The CDR3 loop is CSVAHMNTEAFF. Written as DNA, the CDR3 is TGCAGCGTTGCCCACATGAACACTGAAGCTTTCTTT.

In nucleotides, the CDR3 is TGCGCCAGCAGCGGAAACCGGGACAGGGATACCTACGAGCAGTACTTC. The encoded protein is CASSGNRDRDTYEQYF. The chain joins TRBV5-1 to TRBJ2-7, with TRBD1 matching 9 bases. With 4 bases clipped from V and 2 bases from J, the junction kept 10 bases outside the gene matches. Germline V gene data show CDR1 as SGHRS and CDR2 as YFSETQ. This CDR3 is built from 16 residues.

The chain couples TRBV6-2 or TRBV6-3 to TRBJ1-1, with D unresolved. CDR1 MNHEY and CDR2 SVGEGT come from the germline V gene. The CDR3 has 13 residues. V was trimmed by 4 bases and J by 0 bases, leaving 6 bases between them. In DNA, the CDR3 is TGTGCCAGCAGTTTTCAGGTGAACACTGAAGCTTTCTTT. Protein: CASSFQVNTEAFF.

This chain connects TRBV25-1 to TRBJ1-2; 11 bases map to TRBD1. Germline CDR1 MGHDK, CDR2 SYGVNS. This CDR3 is 16 amino acids long. J gave up 7 bases and V 4 bases, and 11 bases lay outside the gene matches. CDR3 protein: CASSAYQGQGASGYTF. DNA for the CDR3: TGTGCCAGCAGTGCGTACCAAGGACAGGGGGCGAGTGGCTACACCTTC.

V usage is TRBV20-1 and J usage is TRBJ1-2; D is perhaps TRBD1 (5 bases). This CDR3 comprises 13 residues. Trimming took off 3 bases at V and 5 bases at J, with 13 bases between the two ends. The V gene's germline CDR1 is DFQATT and CDR2 SNEGSKA (reference sequence). The CDR3 sequence is CSASHGARYGYTF. The CDR3 DNA is TGCAGTGCTAGTCATGGGGCTCGGTATGGCTACACCTTC.

The chain employs TRBV28 and TRBJ1-5, with D perhaps matching TRBD1 (6 bases). The V gene's germline CDR1 is MDHEN and CDR2 SYDVKM. CDR3 length: 17 amino acids. The V end was cut by 5 bases, the J end by 0 bases, with 17 bases between. CDR3 nucleotides: TGTGCCAGCAGTCGAGGGACACTAGGAATTAGCAATCAGCCCCAGCATTTT. Translated, it gives CASSRGTLGISNQPQHF.

The chain is built from TRBV5-1 and TRBJ1-4; tentative D call: TRBD1 (5 bases). The V gene lost 4 bases and the J gene lost 0 bases, with 13 bases spanning the gap. The CDR3 totals 16 residues. Germline values: CDR1 SGHRS, CDR2 YFSETQ. CDR3: CASSTLPGSTNEKLFF. As DNA, the CDR3 is TGCGCCAGCAGCACCCTACCAGGGTCAACTAATGAAAAACTGTTTTTT.

The CDR3 loop reads CASASDGLLQPQHF. Here the CDR3 DNA reads TGTGCCAGCGCCTCCGACGGACTCCTTCAGCCCCAGCATTTT. This chain links TRBV28 with TRBJ1-5, with D unresolved. Germline V lookup: CDR1 MDHEN, CDR2 SYDVKM. The V end was cut by 8 bases, the J end by 6 bases, with 17 bases between. This CDR3 is built from 14 residues.

The chain carries TRBV3-1 (or the pseudogene TRBV3-2) and TRBJ1-5; D may be TRBD1 (5 bases). V shed 0 bases and J shed 0 bases, with 12 bases lying between them. Germline-derived CDR1 and CDR2 are LGHDT and YNNKEL (reference sequence). This CDR3 region has 17 residues. CDR3 loop: CASSQEPGLDSNQPQHF. The CDR3 bases are TGTGCCAGCAGCCAAGAACCGGGACTCGATAGCAATCAGCCCCAGCATTTT.

The genes are TRBV11-2 and TRBJ1-1; TRBD1 matches at 11 bases. The CDR3 covers 13 residues. Per the germline V gene, CDR1 is SGHAT and CDR2 is FQNNGV. J was trimmed by 6 bases and V by 3 bases; bases with no gene match: 0. The CDR3 nucleotides read TGTGCCAGCAGCTTGGGACAGGGGGCTGAAGCTTTCTTT. Protein sequence: CASSLGQGAEAFF.

The genes are TRBV19 and TRBJ1-1; D is possibly TRBD1 (6 bases). V lost 1 base to trimming and J lost 1 base, with 13 bases between them. The CDR3 is 16 residues long. From germline, CDR1 is LNHDA and CDR2 SQIVND (reference sequence). CDR3 in DNA: TGTGCCAGTAGTATAGCCGGGGGGCGCGGGAACACTGAAGCTTTCTTT. This gives the protein CASSIAGGRGNTEAFF.

This clone occurred once. The chain joins TRBV7-9 to TRBJ1-1; D gene uncertain. Germline-derived CDR1 and CDR2 are SEHNR and FQNEAQ (reference sequence). The CDR3 has 12 amino acids. V was pared by 1 base and J by 3 bases, with 3 bases between. This CDR3 is CASSLVYTEAFF. CDR3 DNA sequence: TGTGCCAGCAGCTTAGTATACACTGAAGCTTTCTTT.

The chain is built from TRBV6-2 or TRBV6-3 and TRBJ2-7; TRBD2 matches at 8 bases. The CDR3 length is 20 residues. After removal of 2 bases from V and 6 bases from J, the junction contained 24 bases not matched to a gene. CDR1 is MNHEY, CDR2 SVGEGT, per germline. In nucleotides, the CDR3 is TGTGCCAGCAGTTACCCGGGGCCCCGGGGACATACCGGGGGGGTCGTCGAGCAGTACTTC. The encoded protein is CASSYPGPRGHTGGVVEQYF.

This sequence joins TRBV5-1 and TRBJ2-5, with 10 positions matching TRBD1. V shed 4 bases and J 4 bases; nucleotides not matched to a gene: 4. The germline V gene has CDR1 SGHRS and CDR2 YFSETQ. The CDR3 has 14 amino acids. The CDR3 nucleotides read TGCGCCAGCAGCCCCGGGACAGGGGTAGAGACCCAGTACTTC. Encoded protein: CASSPGTGVETQYF.

This sequence joins TRBV12-3 or TRBV12-4 and TRBJ1-1; D may be TRBD1 (6 bases). Deletions cut 6 bases from V and 6 bases from J, with 11 bases between. The CDR3 is made up of 12 amino acids. The CDR3 nucleotides are TGTGCCAGCAGGGGGGCGGGCGCTGAAGCTTTCTTT. Protein: CASRGAGAEAFF.

This CDR3 reads CASSPSRLAGDTQYF. In nucleotides, the CDR3 is TGTGCCAGCAGTCCTTCAAGGCTAGCGGGAGATACGCAGTATTTT. The V and J genes are TRBV27 and TRBJ2-3, with 8 positions matching TRBD2. The CDR3 loop spans 15 amino acids. Germline V lookup: CDR1 MNHEY, CDR2 SMNVEV (reference sequence). V shed 5 bases and J 5 bases; nucleotides not matched to a gene: 9.

The genes are TRBV6-5 and TRBJ2-1, with TRBD2 as a possible D gene (7 bases). Germline CDR1 and CDR2: MNHEY and SVGAGI. This CDR3 comprises 15 residues. Trimming stripped 4 bases from V and 11 bases from J, with 21 bases between. The CDR3 spells CASSSSGGPANKQFF. For the CDR3, the DNA is TGTGCCAGCAGTTCCTCCGGGGGGCCCGCCAACAAGCAGTTCTTC.

V is TRBV30 and J is TRBJ1-3; no firm D call. V was cut by 1 base and J by 0 bases, with 13 bases left in between. Germline values: CDR1 GTSNPN, CDR2 SVGIG (reference sequence). The CDR3 length is 16 residues. CDR3 protein: CAWSAPGSSSGNTIYF. In DNA form, the CDR3 reads TGTGCCTGGAGTGCCCCCGGGTCGTCCTCTGGAAACACCATATATTTT.

J is TRBJ1-2 and V is TRBV6-5; D call uncertain. The CDR3 runs 13 residues. Looked up from germline, CDR1 is MNHEY and CDR2 is SVGAGI. Trimming took off 0 bases at V and 6 bases at J, with 8 bases between the two ends. The CDR3 region is CASSYSGNNGYTF. CDR3 nucleotide sequence: TGTGCCAGCAGTTACTCTGGCAACAATGGCTACACCTTC.